Described below is a single TCR beta chain sequence and its context. Its antigen is unknown. The data are from a study of shared clonotypes between healthy human individuals. Study results and caveats: It was observed that approximately 5% of naive CD4 clonotypes were shared across a handful of donors. Non-shared clonotypes had lower generation probabilities than clonotypes shared by all four sorted-subset donors.

Clones were read by immunoSEQ multiplex PCR, and TCRdb kept only the in-frame ones, dropping some. The profile shows 900,000 to 1,200,000 clones, roughly 74% of them singletons. Subsets obtained from CD4+ cells comprised CD45RA+ naive and CD45RA-negative memory cells. The CDR3 runs 15 residues. The germline V gene encodes CDR1 SGHRS and CDR2 YFSETQ. V gave up 1 base and J gave up 2 bases; unmatched junction bases: 5. The chain recombines TRBV5-1 with TRBJ1-1; TRBD1 aligns across 7 bases. The TCR was taken from a man aged 18 to 35 in good health. Some clones in this sample may be carry-over from other donors' samples. The sequencing sample was made of memory CD4+ T cells from PBMCs. Subset in this sample: CD45RA-negative fraction. The CDR3 coding sequence is TGCGCCAGCAGCTTGCAGGGGGGCCTTAACACTGAAGCTTTCTTT. Residues: CASSLQGGLNTEAFF. The full variable domain, its missing parts supplied by reference TRBV5-1 and TRBJ1-1, is KAGVTQTPRYLIKTRGQQVTLSCSPISGHRSVSWYQQTPGQGLQFLFEYFSETQRNKGNFPGRFSGRQFSNSRSEMNVSTLELGDSALYLCASSLQGGLNTEAFFGQGTRLTVV.